This T cell receptor beta chain was identified during a study of blood T cell repertoires in COVID-19. Study in general: The samples span acute and convalescent COVID-19 from the United States, Italy and Spain. PBMCs, B-cell-depleted T cells, or T cells provided the cDNA or gDNA that made up the material.

This clone was seen a few times. Original data processing: Estimated nucleated cell counts came from reference gene primer amplification. The assay was immunoSEQ multiplex PCR, and TCRdb's table has in-frame clones only and misses some. That table furnishes V, J and clone size, whereas the DNA furnished D and trimming. The sample includes around 140,000 clones, about 81% of them seen just once. Trimming removed 7 bases at V and 1 base at J, with 9 bases between. The CDR3 runs to 13 residues. Per germline, CDR1 MNHEY and CDR2 SVGAGI. The receptor comes from a woman older than 75 with acute or convalescent COVID-19. J is TRBJ2-3 and V is TRBV6-5, with D possibly matching TRBD2 (6 bases). Sequencing was done on a sample of peripheral blood. The chain's CDR3 is CASKGGGTDTQYF. The CDR3 DNA reads TGTGCCAGCAAAGGCGGGGGCACAGATACGCAGTATTTT.